These 3 T cell receptor beta chains were sequenced from one sample in a study of blood T cell repertoires in COVID-19. The protocol was immunoSEQ multiplex PCR, while the TCRdb copy is restricted to in-frame clones and leaves out a portion. The sample includes about 230,000 clones, approximately 87% of them seen just once. Sequenced material: peripheral blood. These receptors were collected from an older woman with active or convalescent COVID-19.

V usage is TRBV11-3 and J usage is TRBJ1-1; D remains ambiguous. The CDR3 totals 13 residues. The germline V and J ends were trimmed by 6 bases and 4 bases, with 12 bases remaining between them. Germline assignment: CDR1 SGHNT and CDR2 YENEEA. The CDR3 DNA follows: TGTGCCAGCAGTCGAAACGCGGCCACTGAAGCTTTCTTT. This sequence encodes CASSRNAATEAFF.

Only one count was recorded for this clone. The CDR3 is CASSIIFGHLNTEAFF. CDR3 sequence (DNA): TGTGCCAGTAGTATTATCTTCGGACACCTGAACACTGAAGCTTTCTTT. The rearrangement links TRBV19 to TRBJ1-1, with D maybe TRBD1 (5 bases). CDR1 is LNHDA and CDR2 is SQIVND in the germline V gene (reference sequence). The CDR3 is made up of 16 amino acids. V was trimmed by 3 bases and J by 0 bases, leaving 14 bases between them.

The chain couples TRBV18 to TRBJ1-1, with 8 bases aligning to TRBD1. With V trimmed by 5 bases and J by 3 bases, 11 bases remained unmatched. CDR1 KGHSH and CDR2 LQKENI come from the germline V gene. CDR3 length equals 16 residues. CDR3 in amino acids: CASSTRQGPPDTEAFF. For the CDR3, the DNA is TGTGCCAGCTCAACCAGACAGGGGCCCCCGGACACTGAAGCTTTCTTT.